The 20 T cell receptor beta chains below come from one sample, sequenced in a study of blood T cell repertoires in COVID-19. Sequencing used immunoSEQ multiplex PCR; TCRdb keeps in-frame clones, though not all of them. Of approximately 53,000 clones detected, 82% appear once; the ten largest clones hold about 2.9%. Sequenced sample: peripheral blood. Source of these receptors: a woman aged 60-70 years with acute or convalescent COVID-19.

CDR3 DNA: TGTGCCAGCAGCTTAGGACAGCAAGAGACCCAGTACTTC. Protein sequence: CASSLGQQETQYF. The chain recombines TRBV13 with TRBJ2-5; no firm D call. This CDR3 has 13 residues. V was trimmed by 0 bases and J by 2 bases, leaving 4 bases between them. Germline V gene lookup returns CDR1 PRHDT and CDR2 FYEKMQ (reference sequence).

In this sample, this clone turned up a few times. The chain joins TRBV7-9 to TRBJ1-1; 7 bases map to TRBD1. The CDR3 is 16 residues long. After removal of 4 bases from V and 4 bases from J, the junction contained 12 bases not matched to a gene. Germline V gene lookup returns CDR1 SEHNR and CDR2 FQNEAQ (reference sequence). The DNA of the CDR3 is TGTGCCAGCAGCTCCCAGCTGACAGGGAGAGGCACTGAAGCTTTCTTT. Protein product: CASSSQLTGRGTEAFF. The variable domain in full, completed from reference TRBV7-9 and TRBJ1-1, reads DTGVSQNPRHKITKRGQNVTFRCDPISEHNRLYWYRQTLGQGPEFLTYFQNEAQLEKSRLLSDRFSAERPKGSFSTLEIQRTEQGDSAMYLCASSSQLTGRGTEAFFGQGTRLTVV.

The V and J genes are TRBV29-1 and TRBJ2-1; 7 bases match TRBD2. The trim removed 2 bases at V and 4 bases at J, leaving 5 bases unmatched. There are 14 residues in the CDR3. Germline-derived CDR1 and CDR2 are SQVTM and ANQGSEA. The CDR3 sequence is CSVEWTGGYNEQFF. In DNA form, the CDR3 reads TGCAGCGTTGAATGGACGGGGGGATACAATGAGCAGTTCTTC.

V and J are TRBV10-2 and TRBJ1-4, with 8 bases matching TRBD1. With 6 bases clipped from V and 4 bases from J, the junction kept 7 bases outside the gene matches. The CDR3 runs to 15 residues. CDR1 is WSHSY, CDR2 SAAADI, per germline. The CDR3, as DNA: TGCGCCAGCAGAACCGGACAGGGCGGTAATGAAAAACTGTTTTTT. Amino acid sequence: CASRTGQGGNEKLFF.

In DNA, the CDR3 is TGTGCCAGCAGCTCCCGGACTAGCGGGACCACAGATACGCAGTATTTT. It codes for CASSSRTSGTTDTQYF. This chain joins TRBV11-1 and TRBJ2-3; 12 bases are shared with TRBD2. CDR1 is SGHAT and CDR2 is FQDESV in the germline V gene (reference sequence). The CDR3 contains 16 residues. V dropped 4 bases and J dropped 2; count of bases not matched to a gene: 4. Full variable domain (missing parts from reference TRBV11-1 and TRBJ2-3): EAEVAQSPRYKITEKSQAVAFWCDPISGHATLYWYRQILGQGPELLVQFQDESVVDDSQLPKDRFSAERLKGVDSTLKIQPAELGDSAMYLCASSSRTSGTTDTQYFGPGTRLTVL.

This chain links TRBV21-1 with TRBJ2-1; TRBD2, the table's D call, lacks a check against the DNA. TRBV21-1 is a pseudogene locus. The CDR3 contains 14 residues. The CDR3 region has the DNA TGTGCCAGCAGCAATAGCGGGGGGGCAGGTGAGCAGTTCTTC. Protein product: CASSNSGGAGEQFF.

This clone was recorded only once. The chain recombines TRBV6-1 with TRBJ1-3; no clear D gene. This CDR3 is built from 14 residues. Between the trimmed V and J ends, which lost 3 bases and 3 bases, there was a span of 9 bases. From germline, CDR1 is MNHNS and CDR2 SASEGT. DNA for the CDR3: TGTGCCAGCAGTGAGCGGAAAGTTGGAAACACCATATATTTT. Amino acid sequence: CASSERKVGNTIYF.

This rearrangement joins TRBV12-3 or TRBV12-4 to TRBJ2-1; a weak D match, TRBD2 (6 bases). The CDR3 runs 13 residues. Trimming shortened V by 6 bases and J by 4 bases, and 10 bases separated the two germline ends. The CDR3 nucleotides read TGTGCCAGCAGGACTAGATGGTACAATGAGCAGTTCTTC. Translated, it gives CASRTRWYNEQFF.

The rearrangement links TRBV4-1 to TRBJ1-5; D is unresolved. The CDR3 is 15 residues long. CDR1 is MGHRA and CDR2 is YSYEKL in the germline V gene. V lost 0 bases, J lost 2 bases, and 8 bases lay in between. CDR3 protein: CASSQEEERNQPQHF. The CDR3 region has the DNA TGCGCCAGCAGCCAAGAGGAGGAGCGCAATCAGCCCCAGCATTTT.

This clone was seen only once. The chain has TRBV30 and TRBJ2-5; 7 bases fit TRBD2. The ends lost 2 bases at V and 5 bases at J; junction bases unmatched: 5. The CDR3 runs 13 residues. Per the germline V gene, CDR1 is GTSNPN and CDR2 is SVGIG (reference sequence). CDR3 sequence reads: CAWSWREMETQYF. Here the CDR3 DNA reads TGTGCCTGGAGTTGGCGGGAGATGGAGACCCAGTACTTC.

The chain recombines TRBV18 with TRBJ1-5, with D tentatively TRBD1 (6 bases). Germline CDR1 reads KGHSH; CDR2 reads LQKENI. Trimming left V 2 bases short and J 10 bases short, with 12 bases between. The CDR3 spans 13 residues. The chain's CDR3 is CASSPEQGSPQHF. DNA for the CDR3: TGTGCCAGCTCACCAGAACAGGGCAGTCCCCAGCATTTT.

The chain uses TRBV6-1 and TRBJ1-5, with 10 bases fitting TRBD1. Germline V gene lookup returns CDR1 MNHNS and CDR2 SASEGT. V gave up 0 bases and J gave up 7 bases; unmatched junction bases: 15. There are 19 residues in the CDR3. The CDR3, as DNA: TGTGCCAGCAGTGAAGCGTGGACAGGGGGGACAGGAGAGCGGCAGCCCCAGCATTTT. It is translated as CASSEAWTGGTGERQPQHF.

This chain uses TRBV20-1 with TRBJ2-7; the D is unclear. Germline V gives CDR1 DFQATT, CDR2 SNEGSKA (reference sequence). The V gene lost 7 bases and the J gene lost 4 bases, with 11 bases spanning the gap. The CDR3 sequence is 11 residues long. CDR3 sequence (DNA): TGCAGTGGCCTTGTCGGGTACGAGCAGTACTTC. Translation gives CSGLVGYEQYF.

This chain uses TRBV9 with TRBJ2-2; perhaps TRBD1 as D (5 bases). Germline loops: CDR1 SGDLS, CDR2 YYNGEE. This CDR3 region has 16 residues. V lost 1 base, J lost 3 bases, and 13 bases lay in between. CDR3 amino acids: CASSVSGLQYTGELFF. CDR3 nucleotide sequence: TGTGCCAGCAGCGTATCAGGGCTTCAGTACACCGGGGAGCTGTTTTTT.

V usage is TRBV5-1 and J usage is TRBJ1-6; 8 bases match TRBD1. Germline lookup yields CDR1 SGHRS and CDR2 YFSETQ. Trimming removed 6 bases from V and 8 bases from J; junction bases left unmatched: 13. The CDR3 runs 16 residues. Here the CDR3 DNA reads TGCGCCAGCACCTGGGGGGAGACAGGGGATGATTCACCCCTCCACTTT. Translation gives CASTWGETGDDSPLHF.

This clone appeared a single time. The V call is TRBV7-2, the J call TRBJ2-7; 8 nucleotides line up with TRBD2. This CDR3 spans 14 amino acids. V was clipped by 5 bases and J by 5 bases; unmatched bases: 8. Germline V lookup: CDR1 SGHTA, CDR2 FQGNSA. CDR3 coding DNA: TGTGCCAGCAGCCTCCGGGGGGGCCGTGACGAGCAGTACTTC. Translated, it gives CASSLRGGRDEQYF.

This clone was detected a few times. The rearrangement links TRBV5-1 to TRBJ2-7; 10 nucleotides match TRBD1. CDR1 and CDR2 from the germline V gene are SGHRS and YFSETQ. The CDR3 loop spans 13 amino acids. Trimming cost V 4 bases and J 6 bases; bases outside gene matches: 4. CDR3: CASSQGTGVEQYF. The CDR3 DNA reads as TGCGCCAGCAGCCAGGGGACAGGGGTCGAGCAGTACTTC. Combining the CDR3 with reference TRBV5-1 and TRBJ2-7 gives the whole variable domain KAGVTQTPRYLIKTRGQQVTLSCSPISGHRSVSWYQQTPGQGLQFLFEYFSETQRNKGNFPGRFSGRQFSNSRSEMNVSTLELGDSALYLCASSQGTGVEQYFGPGTRLTVT.

The J gene is TRBJ1-3, the V gene TRBV7-9; D is perhaps TRBD1 (5 bases). V was cut by 5 bases and J by 2 bases, with 16 bases left in between. The CDR3 is 16 amino acids. Germline lookup yields CDR1 SEHNR and CDR2 FQNEAQ (reference sequence). The CDR3 sequence is CASSRKTEVPGNTIYF. CDR3 sequence (DNA): TGTGCCAGCAGCCGGAAGACAGAGGTGCCTGGAAACACCATATATTTT.

J is TRBJ2-1 and V is TRBV24-1, with 7 bases lining up with TRBD1. After removal of 4 bases from V and 4 bases from J, the junction contained 9 bases not matched to a gene. The CDR3 covers 16 residues. CDR1 is KGHDR and CDR2 is SFDVKD in the germline V gene. CDR3 in amino acids: CATSDRRDSLYNEQFF. Written as DNA, the CDR3 is TGTGCCACCAGTGACCGCCGGGACAGCCTTTACAATGAGCAGTTCTTC.

V usage is TRBV15 and J usage is TRBJ1-2, with unresolved D. Germline V gene sequence: CDR1 LNHNV, CDR2 YYDKDF (reference sequence). The CDR3 length is 13 residues. The V and J ends lost 6 bases and 7 bases respectively, with 15 bases between them. Here the CDR3 DNA reads TGTGCCACCAGTACCTTCCCGACGGGTGGCTACACCTTC. This translates into CATSTFPTGGYTF.